These 12 T cell receptor beta chains originate from one sample sequenced in a study of cytomegalovirus exposure and HLA in healthy donors. The PCR had 60 Vbeta and 13 Jbeta primers. The table came from immunoSEQ multiplex PCR; TCRdb's copy has only in-frame clones and leaves some out. The data contain 120,000 to 150,000 clones, 70% to 80% of them singletons. Sample: PBMCs. Every receptor here comes from a man between 18 and 35 years old in good health and CMV-seronegative.

Details on this clone: In this CDR3 the conserved last residue, phenylalanine or tryptophan, is missing, so a read error is likely. The rearrangement joins TRBV11-3 to TRBJ1-1; no clear D gene. The CDR3 has 13 amino acids. Germline CDR1 is SGHNT and CDR2 is YENEEA. Trimming took 5 bases from V and 1 from J, leaving 8 bases between them. The chain's CDR3 is CASSPRQNTEAFV. The CDR3 bases are TGTGCCAGCAGCCCAAGACAGAACACTGAAGCTTTCGTT.

The chain couples TRBV27 to TRBJ2-7, with D possibly TRBD2 on 6 matching bases. Per germline, CDR1 MNHEY and CDR2 SMNVEV (reference sequence). Trimming left V 4 bases short and J 5 bases short, with 15 bases between. The CDR3 loop spans 14 amino acids. CDR3 residues: CASSYGGLMNEQYF. CDR3 DNA: TGTGCCAGCAGTTATGGGGGACTTATGAACGAGCAGTACTTC.

The V gene is TRBV5-6, the J gene TRBJ1-1; 7 bases align to TRBD1. The length of the CDR3 is 16 residues. Per germline, CDR1 SGHDT and CDR2 YYEEEE. The V and J ends lost 2 bases and 0 bases, in that order; junction bases with no gene match: 7. The CDR3 region is CASSFTGTDMNTEAFF. DNA for the CDR3: TGTGCCAGCAGCTTTACCGGGACAGACATGAACACTGAAGCTTTCTTT.

Comments on this clone: This sample also contains other DNA sequences that code for the same CDR3. The chain links TRBV2 to TRBJ1-1, with D possibly TRBD1 on 6 matching bases. Trimming left V 6 bases short and J 0 bases short, with 11 bases between. The CDR3 loop spans 14 amino acids. From germline, CDR1 is SNHLY and CDR2 FYNNEI. CDR3 coding DNA: TGTGCCAGCAGGGGCGGACAGTTGAACACTGAAGCTTTCTTT. Protein product: CASRGGQLNTEAFF.

The chain uses TRBV10-3 and TRBJ2-5; the D gene is possibly TRBD2 (6 bases). CDR1 is ENHRY and CDR2 is SYGVKD in the germline V gene. This CDR3 contains 13 residues. The V and J ends lost 4 bases and 2 bases respectively, with 8 bases between them. DNA for the CDR3: TGTGCCATCAGTGCCGGACTACAAGAGACCCAGTACTTC. Translated, it gives CAISAGLQETQYF.

This clone was seen more than once but under ten times. The rearrangement links TRBV5-1 to TRBJ1-4; D ambiguous. Trimming removed 0 bases at V and 3 bases at J, with 9 bases between. This CDR3 is built from 15 residues. Per germline, CDR1 SGHRS and CDR2 YFSETQ. CDR3 sequence reads: CASSLDSGANEKLFF. The CDR3 coding sequence is TGCGCCAGCAGCTTGGATTCCGGGGCTAATGAAAAACTGTTTTTT. The full variable domain, with the rest looked up from reference TRBV5-1 and TRBJ1-4, is KAGVTQTPRYLIKTRGQQVTLSCSPISGHRSVSWYQQTPGQGLQFLFEYFSETQRNKGNFPGRFSGRQFSNSRSEMNVSTLELGDSALYLCASSLDSGANEKLFFGSGTQLSVL.

This chain connects TRBV7-9 to TRBJ1-5; no clear D gene. From germline, CDR1 is SEHNR and CDR2 FQNEAQ (reference sequence). V was shortened by 5 bases and J by 4 bases, with 6 bases between the two germline ends. The CDR3 is 12 residues long. CDR3 amino acids: CASSITNQPQHF. The CDR3, as DNA: TGTGCCAGCAGCATCACAAATCAGCCCCAGCATTTT.

V and J are TRBV29-1 and TRBJ2-3; no firm D call. V lost 1 base and J lost 6, with 17 bases in between. CDR1 is SQVTM and CDR2 is ANQGSEA in the germline V gene. CDR3 size: 15 residues. The CDR3 DNA reads TGCAGCGTTGAAGGGGCTTTACTTGGCCGGGATACGCAGTATTTT. This gives the protein CSVEGALLGRDTQYF.

The chain combines TRBV6-5 with TRBJ2-1; a weak D match, TRBD1 (6 bases). CDR1 and CDR2 from the germline V gene are MNHEY and SVGAGI. The CDR3 is made up of 14 amino acids. Trimming left V 6 bases short and J 7 bases short, with 16 bases between. This CDR3 reads CASRGARGKNEQFF. The CDR3 DNA sequence: TGTGCCAGCAGGGGGGCGCGAGGAAAGAATGAGCAGTTCTTC.

This chain links TRBV18 with TRBJ1-4; D gene uncertain. The germline V gene has CDR1 KGHSH and CDR2 LQKENI. The CDR3 loop spans 15 amino acids. V gave up 0 bases and J gave up 5 bases, with 10 bases separating them. CDR3 sequence reads: CASSPPSVRNEKLFF. CDR3 nucleotide sequence: TGTGCCAGCTCACCACCGTCCGTCAGAAATGAAAAACTGTTTTTT.

This clone has just a few counts. The chain has TRBV6-6 and TRBJ2-1, with TRBD2 matching over 8 bases. The germline gives CDR1 MNHNY, CDR2 SVGAGI (reference sequence). After removal of 8 bases from V and 0 bases from J, the junction contained 9 bases not matched to a gene. CDR3 length: 16 amino acids. DNA of the CDR3: TGTGCCAGCCGGAGCGGGAGTTACAGCTCCTACAATGAGCAGTTCTTC. Translation gives CASRSGSYSSYNEQFF.

The V call is TRBV7-8, the J call TRBJ2-7, with 9 bases lining up with TRBD2. CDR1 SGHVS and CDR2 FQNEAQ come from the germline V gene. The CDR3 length is 17 residues. Losses at the gene ends were 1 base for V and 1 base for J; bases not matched to a gene: 8. The CDR3 sequence: CASSLEGPSGESYEQYF. CDR3 sequence (DNA): TGTGCCAGCAGCTTAGAGGGGCCTAGCGGGGAGTCCTACGAGCAGTACTTC.